This T cell receptor (beta chain) was documented in a study of T cell repertoires in ileal Crohn's disease. The study's findings and limits: Clonal expansions were more frequent in active smokers than non-smokers at surgery.

Germline lookup yields CDR1 SGDLS and CDR2 YYNGEE. V lost 4 bases, J lost 4 bases, and 10 bases lay in between. The CDR3 extends over 13 amino acids. Per sample, roughly 470 nanograms of biopsy DNA were TCRB immunosequenced. Method: immunoSEQ multiplex PCR; TCRdb's copy keeps in-frame clones and lacks some. The sample shows roughly 2,500 clones, approximately 70% of them seen only once. In the case of this clone: Antigen unknown.

Input material: ileal tissue. This chain joins TRBV9 and TRBJ2-3, with D unresolved. This receptor was identified in an adult with Crohn's disease. The CDR3 DNA is TGTGCCAGCAGCCCTACTGGTGCAGATACGCAGTATTTT. Amino acid sequence: CASSPTGADTQYF.